This is a list of T cell receptor beta chains from one sample in a study of T-cell reconstitution after alpha-beta-depleted transplantation in children. Via MiXCR, TCRdb re-called the PCR reads, giving one row per CDR3 protein. The sample gives 350,000 to 500,000 distinct CDR3 sequences, 43% of which show up once; 25% to 30% is in the top ten. Sequenced material: PBMCs, taken before TCRalphabeta/CD19-depleted stem cell transplant. Source of these receptors: a girl aged 2 to 9 with aplastic anemia, due to receive a stem cell transplant. The CDR3 runs from the conserved cysteine through the conserved F or W. D genes are given only for firm matches.

CDR3 protein: CSAGPGSGNTIYF
J gene: TRBJ1-3
V gene: TRBV20-1
D gene: -

CDR3 protein: CASSLGDIATGELFF
J gene: TRBJ2-2
V gene: TRBV5-1
D gene: -

CDR3 protein: CASRRGQVADTQYF
J gene: TRBJ2-3
V gene: TRBV6-1
D gene: TRBD1

CDR3 protein: CASSLGSWGGPGGETQYF
J gene: TRBJ2-5
V gene: TRBV11-2
D gene: TRBD2

CDR3 protein: CSARVEASGTEAFF
J gene: TRBJ1-1
V gene: TRBV20-1
D gene: -

CDR3 protein: CASSLGLASTDTQYF
J gene: TRBJ2-3
V gene: TRBV7-7
D gene: TRBD2

CDR3 protein: CSARVVTMGEQYF
J gene: TRBJ2-7
V gene: TRBV20-1
D gene: -

CDR3 protein: CSADRLQETQYF
J gene: TRBJ2-5
V gene: TRBV20-1
D gene: -

CDR3 protein: CASSMDTYNEQFF
J gene: TRBJ2-1
V gene: TRBV12-3/TRBV12-4
D gene: -

CDR3 protein: CASSLSEETQYF
J gene: TRBJ2-5
V gene: TRBV28
D gene: -

CDR3 protein: CASSLEGRGWTEAFF
J gene: TRBJ1-1
V gene: TRBV5-1
D gene: -

CDR3 protein: CASSLVQGAPGANVLTF
J gene: TRBJ2-6
V gene: TRBV7-6
D gene: TRBD1

CDR3 protein: CASSSFTGRLAGERDTQYF
J gene: TRBJ2-3
V gene: TRBV27
D gene: TRBD2

CDR3 protein: CASRESANNEKLFF
J gene: TRBJ1-4
V gene: TRBV5-5
D gene: -

CDR3 protein: CASSPAGTPERPELFF
J gene: TRBJ2-2
V gene: TRBV11-2
D gene: -

CDR3 protein: CASSQDLLAGVDTQYF
J gene: TRBJ2-3
V gene: TRBV3-1
D gene: TRBD2

CDR3 protein: CSARGPVRSYNEQFF
J gene: TRBJ2-1
V gene: TRBV20-1
D gene: -

CDR3 protein: CSASGDSGAKAFF
J gene: TRBJ1-1
V gene: TRBV20-1
D gene: -

CDR3 protein: CSAFTGPGGLSYGYTF
J gene: TRBJ1-2
V gene: TRBV20-1
D gene: -

CDR3 protein: CASSPREYRDGMTEAFF
J gene: TRBJ1-1
V gene: TRBV18
D gene: -

CDR3 protein: CASSFPGQGTDTQYF
J gene: TRBJ2-3
V gene: TRBV5-1
D gene: -

CDR3 protein: CASRSFGLAHEQFF
J gene: TRBJ2-1
V gene: TRBV12-3/TRBV12-4
D gene: TRBD2

CDR3 protein: CASSIRTAGYNSPLHF
J gene: TRBJ1-6
V gene: TRBV5-1
D gene: -

CDR3 protein: CASSGAGQTYEQYF
J gene: TRBJ2-7
V gene: TRBV28
D gene: -

CDR3 protein: CASSPYTQTGATGYTF
J gene: TRBJ1-2
V gene: TRBV18
D gene: TRBD1

CDR3 protein: CASSIVTRGGPTQTQYF
J gene: TRBJ2-3
V gene: TRBV5-1
D gene: -

CDR3 protein: CASAKAGGSDGYTF
J gene: TRBJ1-2
V gene: TRBV3-1
D gene: TRBD1

CDR3 protein: CASSSLSVVAGGREQYF
J gene: TRBJ2-7
V gene: TRBV5-1
D gene: TRBD2

CDR3 protein: CASSLSSPTLEQYF
J gene: TRBJ2-7
V gene: TRBV12-3/TRBV12-4
D gene: -

CDR3 protein: CASSLDISGYTF
J gene: TRBJ1-2
V gene: TRBV7-2
D gene: -

CDR3 protein: CASSFYAGQNQPQHF
J gene: TRBJ1-5
V gene: TRBV12-3/TRBV12-4
D gene: TRBD1

CDR3 protein: CASSQLAGDRDTQYF
J gene: TRBJ2-3
V gene: TRBV5-1
D gene: TRBD2

CDR3 protein: CASSLVLDPENEQFF
J gene: TRBJ2-1
V gene: TRBV5-1
D gene: -

CDR3 protein: CASSQDASGRETQYF
J gene: TRBJ2-5
V gene: TRBV4-1
D gene: TRBD2

CDR3 protein: CASSYGQVYEQYF
J gene: TRBJ2-7
V gene: TRBV6-5
D gene: TRBD1

CDR3 protein: CASSRDRDRASYEQYF
J gene: TRBJ2-7
V gene: TRBV7-6
D gene: TRBD1

CDR3 protein: CASSSFGQGDYGYTF
J gene: TRBJ1-2
V gene: TRBV19
D gene: TRBD1

CDR3 protein: CASSWAGDTEAFF
J gene: TRBJ1-1
V gene: TRBV27
D gene: -

CDR3 protein: CASSLGGSSGSFIYEQYF
J gene: TRBJ2-7
V gene: TRBV4-2
D gene: -

CDR3 protein: CASSPSQGNNEQFF
J gene: TRBJ2-1
V gene: TRBV4-1
D gene: -